The 2 T cell receptor beta chains in this list originate from one sample, sequenced in a study of spatial heterogeneity in lung cancer. TCRdb reprocessed the 5' RACE reads via MiXCR and lists one record per CDR3 protein. Here the sample spans about 7,300 distinct CDR3 sequences, 15% to 20% being singletons. Documented time point: sample taken at primary tumor resection. Unsorted samples of tumor, nontumor lung or frozen PBMC had their whole RNA sequenced. The source material was PBMCs, sampled at surgery. All receptors derive from a female donor with early-stage non-small cell lung cancer.

This chain uses TRBV20-1 with TRBJ2-7; TRBD2 matches at 7 bases. CDR3 length: 15 residues. CDR1 and CDR2 (germline): DFQATT, SNEGSKA (reference sequence). CDR3 sequence reads: CSAPTGGGLSYEQYF. The CDR3 DNA reads TGCAGCGCTCCCACGGGGGGAGGCCTGTCCTACGAGCAGTACTTC.

By sample share, this clonotype is medium-sized. V is TRBV30 and J is TRBJ2-3; either TRBD1 or TRBD2 may fit D (5 bases each). CDR1 is GTSNPN, CDR2 SVGIG, per germline (reference sequence). There are 13 residues in the CDR3. V was trimmed by 0 bases and J by 5 bases, leaving 9 bases between them. The CDR3 DNA is TGTGCCTGGAGTGTCAATGGGGGAGATACGCAGTATTTT. Translating gives CAWSVNGGDTQYF. The full variable domain, with the rest looked up from reference TRBV30 and TRBJ2-3, is SQTIHQWPATLVQPVGSPLSLECTVEGTSNPNLYWYRQAAGRGLQLLFYSVGIGQISSEVPQNLSASRPQDRQFILSSKKLLLSDSGFYLCAWSVNGGDTQYFGPGTRLTVL.